The entry below describes one TCR beta chain. In the authors' methods: Cell counts per sample came from amplifying reference gene primers. Repertoires were generated with immunoSEQ multiplex PCR, while TCRdb's copy carries only in-frame clones and drops some. V, J and clone size are those of that table, while D and trimming were read from the DNA. The sample holds under 100,000 clones, roughly 89% seen once. V shed 5 bases, J shed 3 bases, and the junction held 7 bases outside the gene matches. The germline V gene encodes CDR1 SEHNR and CDR2 FQNEAQ (reference sequence). The CDR3 consists of 16 residues. The source of the sample is a study of blood T cell repertoires in COVID-19. In the study overall: Sites across the United States, Italy and Spain contributed samples from acute and convalescent COVID-19. Sources were T cells, B-cell-depleted T cells, or PBMCs; the material itself was cDNA or gDNA.

Sequenced: peripheral blood. The chain combines TRBV7-9 with TRBJ2-7; 13 bases agree with TRBD2. The origin of this receptor is a man aged 25 to 45 with acute or convalescent COVID-19. CDR3 bases: TGTGCCAGCAGCAAAATAACTAGCGGGAGGGACTACGAGCAGTACTTC. This codes for CASSKITSGRDYEQYF.